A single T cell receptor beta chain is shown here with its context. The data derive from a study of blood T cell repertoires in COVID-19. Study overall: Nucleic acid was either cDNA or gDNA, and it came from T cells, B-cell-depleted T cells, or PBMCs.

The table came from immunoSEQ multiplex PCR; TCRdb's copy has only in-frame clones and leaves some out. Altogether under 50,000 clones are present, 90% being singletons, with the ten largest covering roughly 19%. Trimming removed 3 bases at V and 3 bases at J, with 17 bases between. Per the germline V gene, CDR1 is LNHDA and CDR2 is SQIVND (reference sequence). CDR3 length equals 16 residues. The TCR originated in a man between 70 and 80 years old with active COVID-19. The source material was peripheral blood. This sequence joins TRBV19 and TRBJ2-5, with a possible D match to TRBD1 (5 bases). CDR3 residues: CASSIRQQDGEETQYF. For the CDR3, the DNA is TGTGCCAGTAGTATCCGACAGCAGGACGGTGAAGAGACCCAGTACTTC.